These T cell receptor beta chains were read from a single sample in a study of blood T cell repertoires in COVID-19. Sequencing used immunoSEQ multiplex PCR; TCRdb keeps in-frame clones, though not all of them. The top ten hold 0.95% to 1.3% of the sample, which has 400,000 or so clones, 80% to 90% seen once. The specimen was PBMCs or T cells enriched from blood (not recorded which). The receptors here all came from a man aged 25 to 40 who had recovered from COVID-19. The CDR3 runs from the conserved cysteine through the conserved F or W. A D gene is named only where the DNA matches it firmly. Not all rows give a size; the values are once, few, many and, for expanded clones, a class.

D gene	V gene	CDR3 length	J gene	clone size	CDR3 DNA	CDR3 protein
NA	TRBV4-1	15	TRBJ2-2	NA	TGCGCCAGCAGCTCCCGGCAGGGTCAGAGAGGGGAGCTGTTTTTT	CASSSRQGQRGELFF
TRBD1	TRBV20-1	14	TRBJ1-5	NA	TGCAGTGCTAGTGCCGGGACAGAGAATCAGCCCCAGCATTTT	CSASAGTENQPQHF
TRBD2	TRBV24-1	16	TRBJ2-5	NA	TGTGCCACCAGTGATTCCGGACTAGCGGGAGGAGAGACCCAGTACTTC	CATSDSGLAGGETQYF
NA	TRBV19	19	TRBJ1-5	few	TGTGCCAGTAGTATCAATATTGGGACGTTGGCAGGGGTTCGACAGCCCCAGCATTTT	CASSINIGTLAGVRQPQHF
TRBD1	TRBV29-1	13	TRBJ2-7	NA	TGCAGCTACAGGGGGCGCGTGGGACACGAGCAGTACTTC	CSYRGRVGHEQYF
NA	TRBV7-9	12	TRBJ2-1	few	TGTGCCAGCAGCGAAGGGGTAAATGAGCAGTTCTTC	CASSEGVNEQFF
NA	TRBV19	15	TRBJ1-5	NA	TGTGCCAGTAGTATGTCGACGTTGAGGAACCAGCCCCAGCATTTT	CASSMSTLRNQPQHF
TRBD1	TRBV4-2	14	TRBJ2-7	NA	TGTGCCAGCAGCCACAAGGACAGGGGTTACGAGCAGTACTTC	CASSHKDRGYEQYF
TRBD2	TRBV13	15	TRBJ2-7	few	TGTGCCAGCAGCTTAGCGGGACTAGCGGCATACGAGCAGTACTTC	CASSLAGLAAYEQYF
TRBD2	TRBV15	15	TRBJ2-3	NA	TGTGCCACCAGCTTACTAGCGGGAGATTCAGATACGCAGTATTTT	CATSLLAGDSDTQYF
NA	TRBV10-3	14	TRBJ2-7	NA	TGTGCCATCAGTGAGTCGGAAGGAGCGCGAGAGCAGTACTTC	CAISESEGAREQYF
TRBD2	TRBV27	18	TRBJ2-7	NA	TGTGCCAGCAGTTTAAAACTAGCGGGAGGGCCGGGGTCCTACGAGCAGTACTTC	CASSLKLAGGPGSYEQYF
NA	TRBV4-1	14	TRBJ2-3	NA	TGCGCCAGCAGCCAAATCCCGAGCACAGATACGCAGTATTTT	CASSQIPSTDTQYF